These T cell receptor beta chains were read from a single sample in a study of early T cells in non-severe SARS-CoV-2 infection. TCRdb re-derived calls from the 5' RACE reads in MiXCR, one entry per CDR3 protein. The sample consists of approximately 67,000 distinct CDR3 sequences, approximately 9.1% of them appearing once. The material sequenced was whole blood. The receptors stem from an adult who was a healthcare worker with PCR-confirmed SARS-CoV-2 infection or an uninfected control (not recorded which). The CDR3 runs from the conserved cysteine through the conserved F or W. The size entry is marked missing in some rows and otherwise reads once, few, many or a size class.

few,TRBV18,14,TRBJ1-4,CASSPAPLREKLFF
.,TRBV11-3,13,TRBJ2-5,CASSLDGEGTQYF
few,TRBV7-9,15,TRBJ2-7,CASSPGTGESHEQYF
many,TRBV9,15,TRBJ2-5,CASSVGTGVQETQYF
many,TRBV29-1,14,TRBJ2-3,CSVYGQGGTDTQYF
.,TRBV12-3/TRBV12-4,17,TRBJ2-3,CASTPGLAGGPGDTQYF
many,TRBV6-2/TRBV6-3,18,TRBJ2-1,CASTKEGTSFSSYNEQFF
many,TRBV12-3/TRBV12-4,13,TRBJ1-2,CASTRDRYYGYTF
many,TRBV7-6,13,TRBJ2-1,CASGLAGYNEQFF
.,TRBV7-2,15,TRBJ2-1,CASSFFAGENNEQFF
many,TRBV20-1,17,TRBJ1-3,CSASDPGQGMSGNTIYF
.,TRBV7-9,14,TRBJ2-5,CASSFSGRYETQYF
few,TRBV3-1,16,TRBJ2-3,CASSQDLAGNTDTQYF
.,TRBV29-1,15,TRBJ1-1,CSGRVGNRGGAEAFF
.,TRBV20-1,14,TRBJ1-5,CSARYRESGQPQHF
few,TRBV6-5,14,TRBJ2-4,CASSYSRGENIQYF
few,TRBV4-2,15,TRBJ2-2,CASSPTSGRPGELFF
many,TRBV7-3,13,TRBJ2-3,CASSRDFTDTQYF
.,TRBV11-3,13,TRBJ2-2,CASSLRDPGELFF
.,TRBV18,14,TRBJ2-7,CASSPRRVTYEQYF
.,TRBV5-1,14,TRBJ1-1,CASSLGPGLTEAFF
many,TRBV3-1,13,TRBJ1-6,CASQRISNSPLHF
many,TRBV5-1,15,TRBJ1-1,CASSLVPGANTEAFF
.,TRBV2,11,TRBJ1-1,CASSRQGGAFF
many,TRBV18,16,TRBJ1-1,CASSLTTGTENTEAFF
.,TRBV4-1,19,TRBJ1-5,CASSQDRLTALYSNQPQHF
many,TRBV20-1,12,TRBJ2-7,CSAQGNPSEQYF
few,TRBV7-2,16,TRBJ1-5,CASSPRRSLSNQPQHF
many,TRBV3-1,15,TRBJ2-4,CASSQADRVSNIQYF
many,TRBV7-2,14,TRBJ2-5,CASSPRQGAETQYF
.,TRBV5-1,14,TRBJ2-7,CASSNGGREGRQYF
.,TRBV5-1,14,TRBJ2-1,CASSLSQSYNEQFF
.,TRBV6-2/TRBV6-3,14,TRBJ2-7,CASSYNGLVYEQYF
.,TRBV6-6,14,TRBJ2-1,CASRLAGAWNEQFF
few,TRBV10-3,12,TRBJ2-7,CAITAGNYEQYF
.,TRBV20-1,14,TRBJ2-7,CSARVGQPFGEQYF
.,TRBV18,14,TRBJ2-7,CASSPTSGGYEQYF
few,TRBV12-3/TRBV12-4,16,TRBJ2-2,CASSHQGPRGPGELFF
.,TRBV5-5,15,TRBJ2-3,CASSLGSGGADTQYF
few,TRBV5-1,14,TRBJ2-3,CASSLDSGTDTQYF
.,TRBV10-2,14,TRBJ2-4,CASSEQGAKNIQYF
.,TRBV4-3,15,TRBJ2-1,CASSLQTSGGSEQFF